Reported below is one T cell receptor (beta chain). These data come from a study of PD-L1 blockade in urothelial cancer. Time point here: peripheral blood 6 weeks after treatment start. Between 1 and 8 samples, pretreatment and on-treatment, were given by each patient. The V gene's germline CDR1 is LGHNA and CDR2 YNFKEQ. V shed 1 base and J 9 bases; nucleotides not matched to a gene: 11. The CDR3 sequence is 18 residues long. Some clones are missing from TCRdb's copy, which holds only in-frame ones; the method was immunoSEQ multiplex PCR. The sample lists about 120,000 clones; about 83% were seen once.

The receptor was derived from a man aged 50-59 years with urothelial cancer. The J gene is TRBJ2-1, the V gene TRBV4-2; 14 positions agree with TRBD2. Source: PBMCs, taken around atezolizumab (anti-PD-L1) treatment. Here the CDR3 reads CASSQVAGTSGSGSEQFF. DNA for the CDR3: TGTGCCAGCAGCCAAGTAGCCGGGACTAGCGGGAGCGGGAGTGAGCAGTTCTTC.